The sequence of this T cell receptor beta chain was determined in a study of T cells in Graves' hyperthyroidism and ophthalmopathy. Amplification of TCR beta CDR3 regions was performed using RNA transcripts as template. HTBI primers drove first-round RT-PCR of the TCR CDR3. One entry per CDR3 protein results from TCRdb running MiXCR on the multiplex PCR reads. Of a few hundred thousand distinct CDR3 sequences in the sample, approximately 13% were seen once. Trimming removed 3 bases from V and 1 base from J, with 7 bases in between. The CDR3 sequence is 13 residues long. The germline V gene encodes CDR1 SGHRS and CDR2 YFSETQ.

The chain couples TRBV5-1 to TRBJ1-1; unclear D gene. The sequencing input was blood. The sequence derives from a woman between 18 and 29 years old with Graves' hyperthyroidism. Here the CDR3 DNA reads TGCGCCAGCAGCTCGTTCGGGAACACTGAAGCTTTCTTT. It codes for CASSSFGNTEAFF.